This record concerns one T cell receptor (beta chain) sequence. The antigen is undetermined. CDR3 size: 14 residues. The germline gives CDR1 LGHNA, CDR2 YSLEER. V dropped 1 base and J dropped 4 bases, with 10 bases sitting between them. Produced via immunoSEQ multiplex PCR; TCRdb's table is partial and in-frame only. This table holds a few thousand clones, approximately 74% found once. These data belong to a study of T cell therapy after organ transplantation. Study context: Across 2 to 6 intravenous infusions, patients got a median of 1.92 x 10^8 CMV-specific T cells. 20 to 29 weeks after therapy completion, long-term post-therapy blood was collected.

Study-level results: Minimal repertoire change after therapy followed marked pretherapy expansions in nonresponders. Lower pretherapy CD8 clonality went with larger post-therapy fold change.

Documented time point: 20-29 weeks after completion of therapy. This clonotype originated in a human patient who had received a solid organ transplant and had CMV disease. Some T cells may be the graft donor's. The chain recombines TRBV4-3 with TRBJ2-5; D remains ambiguous. Sequencing used CD8+ T cells from blood, obtained after autologous CMV-specific T cell therapy. In DNA, the CDR3 is TGCGCCAGCAGCCAAGTAGCCAGGAGAGAGACCCAGTACTTC. As protein: CASSQVARRETQYF.